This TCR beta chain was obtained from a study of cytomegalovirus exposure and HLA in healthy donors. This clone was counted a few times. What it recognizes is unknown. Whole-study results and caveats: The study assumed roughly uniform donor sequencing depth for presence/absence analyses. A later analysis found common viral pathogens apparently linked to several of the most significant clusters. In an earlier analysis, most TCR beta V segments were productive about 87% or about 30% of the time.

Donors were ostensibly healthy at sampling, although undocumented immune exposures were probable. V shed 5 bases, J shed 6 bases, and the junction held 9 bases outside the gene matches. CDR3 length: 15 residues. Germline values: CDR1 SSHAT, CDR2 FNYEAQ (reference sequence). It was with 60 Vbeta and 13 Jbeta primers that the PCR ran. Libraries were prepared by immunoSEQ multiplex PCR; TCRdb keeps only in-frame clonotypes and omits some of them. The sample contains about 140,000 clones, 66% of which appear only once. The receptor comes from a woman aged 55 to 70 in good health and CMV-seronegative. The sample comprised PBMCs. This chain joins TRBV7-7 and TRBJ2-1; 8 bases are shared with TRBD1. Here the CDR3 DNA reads TGTGCCAGCAGCCTCGGACAGGGTTCGGGCAATGAGCAGTTCTTC. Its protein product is CASSLGQGSGNEQFF.